The clone carrying this T cell receptor (beta chain) was recorded many times. This sample is drawn from a study of identical twins. The germline V gene encodes CDR1 SEHNR and CDR2 FQNEAQ (reference sequence). This CDR3 has 14 residues. The V gene end was trimmed by 7 bases and the J gene end by 6 bases; junction bases not matched to a gene: 8. Carrying unique molecular identifiers, the cDNA also gained a universal primer site through template switching. TCRdb passed the 5' RACE reads through MiXCR, listing each CDR3 protein once. Altogether roughly 200,000 distinct CDR3 sequences are present, more than 6.5% being singletons, with the ten largest covering less than 2%. These data also featured in a second study, about yellow fever vaccine responses in identical twins.

The sample comprised memory (CD45RO+) T cells sorted from blood. The chain combines TRBV7-9 with TRBJ2-7, with 11 bases aligning to TRBD2. The clonotype originates from a woman between 18 and 29 years old in good health. CDR3 DNA sequence: TGTGCCAGCACCACTAGCGGGAGTCGTTCCGAGCAGTACTTC. Protein sequence: CASTTSGSRSEQYF.